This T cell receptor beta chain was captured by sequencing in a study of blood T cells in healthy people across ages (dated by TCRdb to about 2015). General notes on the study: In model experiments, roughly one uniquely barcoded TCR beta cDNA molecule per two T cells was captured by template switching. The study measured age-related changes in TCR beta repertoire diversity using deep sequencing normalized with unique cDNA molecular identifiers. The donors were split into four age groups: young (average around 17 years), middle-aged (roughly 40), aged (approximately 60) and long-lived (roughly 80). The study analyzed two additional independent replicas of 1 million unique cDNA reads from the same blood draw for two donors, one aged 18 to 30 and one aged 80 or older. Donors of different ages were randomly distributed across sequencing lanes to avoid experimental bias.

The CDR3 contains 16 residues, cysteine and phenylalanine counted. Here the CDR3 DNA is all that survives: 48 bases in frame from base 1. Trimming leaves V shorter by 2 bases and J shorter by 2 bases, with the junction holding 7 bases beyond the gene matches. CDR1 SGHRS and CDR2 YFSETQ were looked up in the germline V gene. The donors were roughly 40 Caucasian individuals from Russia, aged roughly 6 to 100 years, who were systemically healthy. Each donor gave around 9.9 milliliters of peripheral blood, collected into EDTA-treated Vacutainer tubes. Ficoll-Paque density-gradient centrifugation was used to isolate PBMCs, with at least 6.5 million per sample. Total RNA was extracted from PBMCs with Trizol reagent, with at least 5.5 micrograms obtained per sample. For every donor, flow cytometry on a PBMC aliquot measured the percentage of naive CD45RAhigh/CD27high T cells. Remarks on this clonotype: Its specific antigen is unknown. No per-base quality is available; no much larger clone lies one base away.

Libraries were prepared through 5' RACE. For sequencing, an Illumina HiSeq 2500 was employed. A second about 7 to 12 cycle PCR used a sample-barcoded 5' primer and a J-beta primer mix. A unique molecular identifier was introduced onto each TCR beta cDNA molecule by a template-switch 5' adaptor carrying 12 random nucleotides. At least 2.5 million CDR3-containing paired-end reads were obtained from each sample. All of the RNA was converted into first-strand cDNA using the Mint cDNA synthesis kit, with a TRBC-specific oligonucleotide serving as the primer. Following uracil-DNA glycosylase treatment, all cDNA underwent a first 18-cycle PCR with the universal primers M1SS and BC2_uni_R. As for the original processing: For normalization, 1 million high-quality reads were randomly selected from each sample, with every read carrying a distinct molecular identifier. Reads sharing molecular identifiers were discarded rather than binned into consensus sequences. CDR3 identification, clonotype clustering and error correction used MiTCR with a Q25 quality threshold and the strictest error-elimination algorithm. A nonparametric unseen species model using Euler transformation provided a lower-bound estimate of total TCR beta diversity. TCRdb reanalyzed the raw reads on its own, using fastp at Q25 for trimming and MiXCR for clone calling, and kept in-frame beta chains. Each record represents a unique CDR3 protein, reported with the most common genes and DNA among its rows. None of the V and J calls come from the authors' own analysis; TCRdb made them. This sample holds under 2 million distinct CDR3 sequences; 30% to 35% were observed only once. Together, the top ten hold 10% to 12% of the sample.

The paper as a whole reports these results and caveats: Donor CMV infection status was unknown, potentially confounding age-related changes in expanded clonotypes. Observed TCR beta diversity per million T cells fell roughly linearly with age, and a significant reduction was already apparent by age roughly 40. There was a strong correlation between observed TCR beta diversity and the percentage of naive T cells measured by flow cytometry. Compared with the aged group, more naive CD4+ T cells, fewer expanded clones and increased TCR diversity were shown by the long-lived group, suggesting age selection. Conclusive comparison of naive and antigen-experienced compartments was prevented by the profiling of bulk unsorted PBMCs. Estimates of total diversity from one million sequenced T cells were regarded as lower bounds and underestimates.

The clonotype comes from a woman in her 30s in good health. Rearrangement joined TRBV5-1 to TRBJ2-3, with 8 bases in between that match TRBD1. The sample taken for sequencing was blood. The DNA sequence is TGCGCCAGCAGCTTTGGAGACAGGGGTCACACAGATACGCAGTATTTT. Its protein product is CASSFGDRGHTDTQYF. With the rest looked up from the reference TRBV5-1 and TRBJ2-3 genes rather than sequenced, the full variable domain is KAGVTQTPRYLIKTRGQQVTLSCSPISGHRSVSWYQQTPGQGLQFLFEYFSETQRNKGNFPGRFSGRQFSNSRSEMNVSTLELGDSALYLCASSFGDRGHTDTQYFGPGTRLTVL.